Below are 18 T cell receptor beta chains sequenced from a single sample in a study of CXCR3-negative and CXCR3-positive naive CD8 T cells. Each TRB cDNA library was prepared by 5' RACE (with UMI labels). TCRdb reanalyzed the 5' RACE reads and collapses them to one entry per CDR3 protein, without DNA. Its clone listing holds 100,000 to 150,000 distinct CDR3 sequences. Sequenced sample: naive CXCR3- CD8+ T cells from blood. Subset defined: CD45RO-CCR7+CD27+CD95- naive CD8+ T cells lacking CXCR3 (TNR3-). These receptors were collected from a human donor in good health. Some clones in this sample may be carry-over from other donors' samples.

CDR3 amino acids: CASSLALLAVNTGELFF. The V and J genes are TRBV7-2 and TRBJ2-2; TCRdb picks TRBD2, but there is no DNA to check that call. The length of the CDR3 is 17 residues. The germline V gene has CDR1 SGHTA and CDR2 FQGNSA.

The genes are TRBV6-5 and TRBJ1-1; as DNA is missing, the TRBD1 call by TCRdb cannot be tested. The CDR3 spans 15 residues. The germline V gene has CDR1 MNHEY and CDR2 SVGAGI. CDR3 residues: CASSYSRGASTEAFF.

The V call is TRBV4-1, the J call TRBJ1-6; TCRdb designates TRBD1, a call that cannot be tested without DNA. The CDR3 is made up of 15 amino acids. Germline assignment: CDR1 MGHRA and CDR2 YSYEKL. This CDR3 reads CASSQDVGGLSPLHF.

This rearrangement joins TRBV20-1 to TRBJ2-7. The CDR3 consists of 12 residues. Germline lookup yields CDR1 DFQATT and CDR2 SNEGSKA (reference sequence). Here the CDR3 reads CSAREETYEQYF.

The genes are TRBV29-1 and TRBJ2-1. The CDR3 extends over 13 amino acids. CDR1 SQVTM and CDR2 ANQGSEA come from the germline V gene. The CDR3 region is CSVVPENYNEQFF.

The rearrangement joins TRBV30 to TRBJ2-7; the TCRdb call, TRBD1, lacks DNA for checking. From germline, CDR1 is GTSNPN and CDR2 SVGIG (reference sequence). The CDR3 consists of 12 residues. The CDR3 loop is CAWTQGGYEQYF. The variable domain in full, completed from reference TRBV30 and TRBJ2-7, reads SQTIHQWPATLVQPVGSPLSLECTVEGTSNPNLYWYRQAAGRGLQLLFYSVGIGQISSEVPQNLSASRPQDRQFILSSKKLLLSDSGFYLCAWTQGGYEQYFGPGTRLTVT.

The rearrangement joins TRBV5-4 to TRBJ2-7; TCRdb gives TRBD1 as the D gene, but with no DNA this cannot be confirmed. This CDR3 contains 15 residues. Germline CDR1 reads SGHNT; CDR2 reads YYREEE (reference sequence). CDR3 residues: CASSLDPQGLHEQYF.

The chain recombines TRBV12-3 or TRBV12-4 with TRBJ2-1; TCRdb calls TRBD1, which cannot be checked without DNA. This CDR3 has 14 amino acids. CDR3 sequence: CASSLGTGVNEQFF.

The rearrangement joins TRBV29-1 to TRBJ2-1; TCRdb selects TRBD2, and the lack of DNA leaves this call unchecked. This CDR3 region has 13 residues. Germline V lookup: CDR1 SQVTM, CDR2 ANQGSEA. CDR3 in amino acids: CSVGSASANEQFF.

CDR3 residues: CASSQWQGIPTPTDTQYF. This chain connects TRBV3-1 to TRBJ2-3; the D call from TCRdb, TRBD1, cannot be confirmed without DNA. CDR3 length equals 18 residues. Germline assignment: CDR1 LGHDT and CDR2 YNNKEL (reference sequence).

The CDR3 is CASSSPTQGENIQYF. The chain links TRBV27 to TRBJ2-4; TCRdb's D call of TRBD1 is untestable without DNA. The CDR3 totals 15 residues. Germline CDR1 is MNHEY and CDR2 is SMNVEV (reference sequence).

J is TRBJ2-3 and V is TRBV29-1. CDR1 is SQVTM and CDR2 is ANQGSEA in the germline V gene. The CDR3 is 13 residues long. The CDR3 sequence is CSVEDLSQHAQYF.

V is TRBV2 and J is TRBJ2-3; TCRdb reports TRBD1, a call that lacks DNA to check it against. Germline lookup yields CDR1 SNHLY and CDR2 FYNNEI. The CDR3 loop spans 15 amino acids. This CDR3 reads CASSRGQGAWDTQYF.

CDR3: CATSRGRASNTEAFF. The rearrangement joins TRBV15 to TRBJ1-1; the D gene TCRdb calls, TRBD1, cannot be checked with no DNA. The CDR3 covers 15 residues. Germline values: CDR1 LNHNV, CDR2 YYDKDF (reference sequence).

J is TRBJ2-3 and V is TRBV14; with no DNA, the TCRdb D assignment of TRBD1 cannot be verified. Germline assignment: CDR1 SGHDN and CDR2 FVKESK. This CDR3 has 15 residues. CDR3 residues: CASSHETGGTDTQYF.

The rearrangement uses TRBV29-1 and TRBJ2-1; TCRdb returns TRBD2, unconfirmable since there is no DNA. Germline assignment: CDR1 SQVTM and CDR2 ANQGSEA. CDR3 length equals 13 residues. The CDR3 is CSVLAPLDNEQFF.

This CDR3 reads CSGGDGEVSEQYF. The chain uses TRBV29-1 and TRBJ2-7; TCRdb reports TRBD1, a call that lacks DNA to check it against. Germline CDR1 reads SQVTM; CDR2 reads ANQGSEA. This CDR3 has 13 residues.

The J gene is TRBJ1-1, the V gene TRBV19. This CDR3 is 13 amino acids long. Germline V lookup: CDR1 LNHDA, CDR2 SQIVND (reference sequence). CDR3 sequence reads: CASSRRVNTEAFF.